This entry describes one TCR beta chain. Its antigen is unidentified. These data come from a study of human T cells and chemical hapten exposure. Background on the study: While the approximately 24-week study was under way, patients received diphenylcyclopropenone on the scalp every week. Once 0.01% DPC had been applied to the upper back by patch test, readings were taken at 6 days.

TCRdb analysed the RACE reads with MiXCR anew, one entry per CDR3 protein. The sample comprises tens of thousands of distinct CDR3 sequences, approximately 35% of which are singletons, and roughly 9.8% rests with the top ten. Whole-study results and caveats: Expanded TCRs clustered into significantly more large CDR3 similarity groups than controls, the analysis revealed.

Time point of the sample: patch test 1, 2 weeks after DPC sensitization. Treatment specified: therapeutic diphenylcyclopropenone sensitization with weekly scalp DPC. The CDR3 is 15 residues long. With V trimmed by 2 bases and J by 5 bases, 2 bases remained unmatched. In germline, CDR1 is LGHNA, CDR2 YSLEER. Source: whole blood, taken in connection with sensitization to the hapten diphenylcyclopropenone (DPC). The chain has TRBV4-3 and TRBJ2-3; 12 bases align to TRBD2. This clonotype was obtained from a man aged 35 to 55 with alopecia areata. Some clones in this sample may be carry-over from other donors' samples. Here the CDR3 reads CASSQSLAGGDTQYF. In nucleotides, the CDR3 is TGCGCCAGCAGCCAATCACTAGCGGGAGGAGATACGCAGTATTTT.